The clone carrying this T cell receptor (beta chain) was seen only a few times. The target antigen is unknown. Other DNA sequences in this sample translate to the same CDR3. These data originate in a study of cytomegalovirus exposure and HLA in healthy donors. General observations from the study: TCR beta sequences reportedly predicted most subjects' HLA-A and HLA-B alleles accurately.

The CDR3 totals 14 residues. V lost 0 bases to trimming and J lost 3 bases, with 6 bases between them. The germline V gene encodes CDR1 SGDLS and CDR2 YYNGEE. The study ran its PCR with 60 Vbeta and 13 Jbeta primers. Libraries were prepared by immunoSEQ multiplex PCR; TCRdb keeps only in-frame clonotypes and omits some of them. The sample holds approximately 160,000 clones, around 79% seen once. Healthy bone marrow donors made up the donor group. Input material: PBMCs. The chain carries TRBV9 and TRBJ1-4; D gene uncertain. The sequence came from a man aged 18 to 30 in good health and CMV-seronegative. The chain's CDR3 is CASSVGQSNEKLFF. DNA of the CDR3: TGTGCCAGCAGCGTAGGGCAGTCTAATGAAAAACTGTTTTTT.